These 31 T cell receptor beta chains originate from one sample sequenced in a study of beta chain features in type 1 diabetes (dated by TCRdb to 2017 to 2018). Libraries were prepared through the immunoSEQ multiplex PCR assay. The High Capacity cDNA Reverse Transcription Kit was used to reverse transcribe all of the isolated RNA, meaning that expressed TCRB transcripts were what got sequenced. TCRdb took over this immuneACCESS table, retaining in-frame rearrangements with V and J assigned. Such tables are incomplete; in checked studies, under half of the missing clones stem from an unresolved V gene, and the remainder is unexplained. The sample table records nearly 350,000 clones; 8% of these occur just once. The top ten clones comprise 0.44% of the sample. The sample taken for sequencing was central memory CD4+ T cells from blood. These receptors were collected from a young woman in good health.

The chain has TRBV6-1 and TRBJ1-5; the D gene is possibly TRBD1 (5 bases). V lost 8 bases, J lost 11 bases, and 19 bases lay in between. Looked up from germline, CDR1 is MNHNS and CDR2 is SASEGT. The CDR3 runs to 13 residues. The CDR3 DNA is TGTGCCAGCCAGGTGCTGGGGGATCGAGCCCAGCATTTT. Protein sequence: CASQVLGDRAQHF.

The CDR3 region is CASSVGSGTTNEQFF. In nucleotides, the CDR3 is TGTGCCAGCAGCGTAGGATCCGGGACGACAAATGAGCAGTTCTTC. The chain joins TRBV7-2 to TRBJ2-1; D may correspond to TRBD1 or TRBD2 (5 bases each). Trimming left V 5 bases short and J 7 bases short, with 18 bases between. CDR1 is SGHTA, CDR2 FQGNSA, per germline. This CDR3 contains 15 residues.

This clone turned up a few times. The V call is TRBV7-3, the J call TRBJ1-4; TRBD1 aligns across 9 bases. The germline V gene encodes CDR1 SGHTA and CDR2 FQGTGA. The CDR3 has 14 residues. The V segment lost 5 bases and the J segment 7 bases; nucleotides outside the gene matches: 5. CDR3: CASSPGQGSEKLFF. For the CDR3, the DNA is TGTGCCAGCAGCCCTGGACAGGGGAGTGAAAAACTGTTTTTT.

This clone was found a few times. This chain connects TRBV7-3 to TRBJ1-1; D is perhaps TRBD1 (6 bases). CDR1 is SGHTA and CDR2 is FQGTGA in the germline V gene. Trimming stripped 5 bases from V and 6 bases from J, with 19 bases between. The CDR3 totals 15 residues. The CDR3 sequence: CASSARRGQLSEAFF. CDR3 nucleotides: TGTGCCAGCAGCGCACGACGGGGACAATTATCTGAAGCTTTCTTT.

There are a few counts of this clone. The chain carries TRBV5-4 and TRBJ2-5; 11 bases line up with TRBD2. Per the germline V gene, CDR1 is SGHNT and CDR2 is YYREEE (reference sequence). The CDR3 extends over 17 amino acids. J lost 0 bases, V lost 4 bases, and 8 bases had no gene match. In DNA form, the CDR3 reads TGTGCCAGCAGCAGACAGGCGGGACTAGCGGACCAAGAGACCCAGTACTTC. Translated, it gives CASSRQAGLADQETQYF.

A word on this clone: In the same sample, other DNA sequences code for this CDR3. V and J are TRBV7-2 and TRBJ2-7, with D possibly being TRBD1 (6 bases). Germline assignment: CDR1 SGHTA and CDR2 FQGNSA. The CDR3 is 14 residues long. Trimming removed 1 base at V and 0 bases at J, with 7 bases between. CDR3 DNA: TGTGCCAGCAGCTTAGTACAGGGCTCCTACGAGCAGTACTTC. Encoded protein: CASSLVQGSYEQYF.

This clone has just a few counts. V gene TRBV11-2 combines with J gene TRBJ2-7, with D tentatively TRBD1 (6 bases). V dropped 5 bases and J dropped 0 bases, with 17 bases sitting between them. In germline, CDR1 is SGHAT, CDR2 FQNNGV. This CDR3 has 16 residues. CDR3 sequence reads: CASSQRTVRPSYEQYF. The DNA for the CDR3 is TGTGCCAGCAGCCAGAGGACAGTGCGCCCCTCCTACGAGCAGTACTTC.

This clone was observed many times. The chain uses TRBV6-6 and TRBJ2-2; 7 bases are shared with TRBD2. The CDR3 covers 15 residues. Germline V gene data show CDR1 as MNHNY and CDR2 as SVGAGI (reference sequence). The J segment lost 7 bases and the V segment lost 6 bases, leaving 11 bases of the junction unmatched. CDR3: CASSHTWGGGGELFF. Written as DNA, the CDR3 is TGTGCCAGCAGCCATACCTGGGGGGGTGGCGGGGAGCTGTTTTTT.

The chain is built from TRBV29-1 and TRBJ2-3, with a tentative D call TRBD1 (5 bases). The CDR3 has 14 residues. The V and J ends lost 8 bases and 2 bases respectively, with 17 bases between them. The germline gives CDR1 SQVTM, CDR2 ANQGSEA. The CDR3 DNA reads TGCAGCTCCCGCCATGGGGCCGCCACAGATACGCAGTATTTT. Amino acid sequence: CSSRHGAATDTQYF.

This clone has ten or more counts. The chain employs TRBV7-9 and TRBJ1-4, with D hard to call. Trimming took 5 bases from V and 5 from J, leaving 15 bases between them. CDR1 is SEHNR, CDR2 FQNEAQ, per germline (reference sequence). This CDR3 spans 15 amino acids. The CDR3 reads CASSPPLSGNEKLFF. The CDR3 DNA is TGTGCCAGCAGCCCCCCATTAAGCGGGAATGAAAAACTGTTTTTT.

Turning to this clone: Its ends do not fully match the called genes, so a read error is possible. CDR3 in amino acids: CASSLARDFNF. The CDR3 DNA follows: TGTGCCAGCAGCTTGGCCAGGGACTTCAACTTC. The rearrangement links TRBV7-3 to TRBJ2-5, with D possibly being TRBD2 (6 bases). The CDR3 runs to 11 residues. Germline V gene sequence: CDR1 SGHTA, CDR2 FQGTGA. The whole variable domain, remainder taken from reference TRBV7-3 and TRBJ2-5, is GAGVSQTPSNKVTEKGKYVELRCDPISGHTALYWYRQSLGQGPEFLIYFQGTGAADDSGLPNDRFFAVRPEGSVSTLKIQRTERGDSAVYLCASSLARDFNFGPGTRLLVL.

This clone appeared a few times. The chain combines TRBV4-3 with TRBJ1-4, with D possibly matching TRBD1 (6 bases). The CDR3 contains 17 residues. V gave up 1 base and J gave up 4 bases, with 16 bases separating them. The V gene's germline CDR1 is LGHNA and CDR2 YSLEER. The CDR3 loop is CASSQGGGSENNEKLFF. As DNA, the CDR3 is TGCGCCAGCAGCCAAGGGGGGGGCAGCGAAAATAATGAAAAACTGTTTTTT.

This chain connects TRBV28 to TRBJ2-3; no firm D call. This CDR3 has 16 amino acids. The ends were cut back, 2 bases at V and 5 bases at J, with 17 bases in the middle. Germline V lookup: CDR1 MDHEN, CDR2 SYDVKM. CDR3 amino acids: CASSLVGMVVGDTQYF. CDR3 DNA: TGTGCCAGCAGTTTAGTGGGGATGGTTGTAGGAGATACGCAGTATTTT.

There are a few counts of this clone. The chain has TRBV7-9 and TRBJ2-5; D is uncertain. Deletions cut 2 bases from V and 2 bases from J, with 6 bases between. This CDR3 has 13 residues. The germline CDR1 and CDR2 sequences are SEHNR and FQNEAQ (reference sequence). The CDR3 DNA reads TGTGCCAGCAGCTTATGGCCTCAAGAGACCCAGTACTTC. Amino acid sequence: CASSLWPQETQYF.

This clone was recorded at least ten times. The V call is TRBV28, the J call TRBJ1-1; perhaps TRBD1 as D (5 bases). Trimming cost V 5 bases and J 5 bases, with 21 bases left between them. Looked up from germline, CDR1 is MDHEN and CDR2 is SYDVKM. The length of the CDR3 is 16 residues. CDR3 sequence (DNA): TGTGCCAGCAGTCCCCAATCGGCCGGGGGGAAGACTGAAGCTTTCTTT. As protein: CASSPQSAGGKTEAFF.

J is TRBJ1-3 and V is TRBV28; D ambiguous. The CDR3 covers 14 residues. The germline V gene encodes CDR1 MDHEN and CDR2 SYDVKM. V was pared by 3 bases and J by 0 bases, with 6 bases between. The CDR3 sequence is CASSFWSSGNTIYF. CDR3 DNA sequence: TGTGCCAGCAGTTTTTGGTCCTCTGGAAACACCATATATTTT.

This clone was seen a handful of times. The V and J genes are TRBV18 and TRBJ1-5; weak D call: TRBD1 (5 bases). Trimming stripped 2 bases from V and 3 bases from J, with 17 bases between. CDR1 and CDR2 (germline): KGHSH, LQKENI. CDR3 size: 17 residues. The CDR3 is CASSPRTSQGFNQPQHF. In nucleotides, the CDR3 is TGTGCCAGCTCACCAAGGACCTCCCAGGGTTTCAATCAGCCCCAGCATTTT.

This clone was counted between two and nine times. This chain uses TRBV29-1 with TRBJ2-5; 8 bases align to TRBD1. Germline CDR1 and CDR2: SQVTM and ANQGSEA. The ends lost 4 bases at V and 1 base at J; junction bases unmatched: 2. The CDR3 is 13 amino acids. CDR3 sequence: CSVVRGLQETQYF. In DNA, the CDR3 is TGCAGCGTTGTCAGGGGGCTCCAAGAGACCCAGTACTTC.

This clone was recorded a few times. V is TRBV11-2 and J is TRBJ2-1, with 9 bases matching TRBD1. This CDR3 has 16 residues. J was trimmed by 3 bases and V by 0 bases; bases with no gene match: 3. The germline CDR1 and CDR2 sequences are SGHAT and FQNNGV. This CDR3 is CASSLDPGQGYNEQFF. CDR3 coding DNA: TGTGCCAGCAGCTTAGACCCGGGACAGGGCTACAATGAGCAGTTCTTC.

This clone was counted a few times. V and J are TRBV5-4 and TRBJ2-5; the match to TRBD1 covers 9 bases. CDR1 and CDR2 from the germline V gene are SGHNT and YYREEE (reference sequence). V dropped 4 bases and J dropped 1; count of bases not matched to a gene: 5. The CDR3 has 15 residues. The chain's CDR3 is CASSAGTGTQETQYF. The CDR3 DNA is TGTGCCAGCAGCGCCGGGACAGGGACCCAAGAGACCCAGTACTTC.

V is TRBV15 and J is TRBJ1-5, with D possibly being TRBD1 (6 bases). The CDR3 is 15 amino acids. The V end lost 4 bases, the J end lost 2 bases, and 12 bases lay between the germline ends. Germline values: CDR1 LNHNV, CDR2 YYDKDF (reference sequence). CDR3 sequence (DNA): TGTGCCACCAGCATCGGGGGCGCGGGCAATCAGCCCCAGCATTTT. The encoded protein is CATSIGGAGNQPQHF. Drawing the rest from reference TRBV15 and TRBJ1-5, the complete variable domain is DAMVIQNPRYQVTQFGKPVTLSCSQTLNHNVMYWYQQKSSQAPKLLFHYYDKDFNNEADTPDNFQSRRPNTSFCFLDIRSPGLGDTAMYLCATSIGGAGNQPQHFGDGTRLSIL.

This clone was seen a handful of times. Here the CDR3 DNA reads TGTGCCAGCAGCCAAGAGGGGTTGGATTCCGAGCAGTACTTC. As protein: CASSQEGLDSEQYF. The chain links TRBV4-2 to TRBJ2-5; no reliable D call. Matching the DNA end better, TRBJ2-7 makes the J call doubtful. CDR3 length: 14 residues. The germline V gene encodes CDR1 LGHNA and CDR2 YNFKEQ.

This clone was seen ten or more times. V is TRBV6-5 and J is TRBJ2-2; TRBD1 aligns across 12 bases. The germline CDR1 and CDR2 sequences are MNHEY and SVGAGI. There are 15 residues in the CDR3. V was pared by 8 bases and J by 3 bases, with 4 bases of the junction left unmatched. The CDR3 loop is CASWGQGADTGELFF. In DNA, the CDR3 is TGTGCCAGCTGGGGACAGGGGGCGGACACCGGGGAGCTGTTTTTT.

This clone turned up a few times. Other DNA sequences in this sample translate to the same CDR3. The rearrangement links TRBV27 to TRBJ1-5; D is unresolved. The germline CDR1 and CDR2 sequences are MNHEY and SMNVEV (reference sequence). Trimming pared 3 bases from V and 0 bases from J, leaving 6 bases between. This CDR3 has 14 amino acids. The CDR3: CASSFRYSNQPQHF. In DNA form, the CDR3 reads TGTGCCAGCAGTTTCAGATATAGCAATCAGCCCCAGCATTTT.

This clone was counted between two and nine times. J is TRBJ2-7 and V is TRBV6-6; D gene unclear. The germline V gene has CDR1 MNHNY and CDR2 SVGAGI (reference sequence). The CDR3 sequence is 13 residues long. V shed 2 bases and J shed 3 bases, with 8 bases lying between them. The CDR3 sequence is CASSYDQNYEQYF. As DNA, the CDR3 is TGTGCCAGCAGTTACGACCAAAACTACGAGCAGTACTTC.

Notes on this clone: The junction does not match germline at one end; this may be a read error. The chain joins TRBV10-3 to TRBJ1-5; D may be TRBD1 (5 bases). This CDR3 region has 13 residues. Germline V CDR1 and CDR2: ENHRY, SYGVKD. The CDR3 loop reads CAISVRGDQPQHF. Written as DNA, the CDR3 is TGTGCCATCAGTGTCCGGGGGGATCAACCCCAGCATTTT.

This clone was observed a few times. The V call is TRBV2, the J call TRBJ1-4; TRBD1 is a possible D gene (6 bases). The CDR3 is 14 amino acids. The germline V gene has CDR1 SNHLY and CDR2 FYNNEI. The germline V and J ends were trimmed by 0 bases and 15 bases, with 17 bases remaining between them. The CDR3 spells CASSEASFQGHVFF. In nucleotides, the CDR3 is TGTGCCAGCAGTGAAGCGTCCTTTCAGGGGCATGTGTTTTTT.

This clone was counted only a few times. CDR3 sequence reads: CASSLSPGSGDNEQFF. CDR3 DNA: TGTGCCAGCAGTTTATCCCCCGGGAGCGGGGACAATGAGCAGTTCTTC. The chain joins TRBV28 to TRBJ2-1; 7 bases are a match to TRBD2. V shed 1 base and J 5 bases; nucleotides not matched to a gene: 8. The CDR3 extends over 16 amino acids. Germline V gene sequence: CDR1 MDHEN, CDR2 SYDVKM. The full variable domain, in which reference TRBV28 and TRBJ2-1 provide the parts outside the CDR3, is DVKVTQSSRYLVKRTGEKVFLECVQDMDHENMFWYRQDPGLGLRLIYFSYDVKMKEKGDIPEGYSVSREKKERFSLILESASTNQTSMYLCASSLSPGSGDNEQFFGPGTRLTVL.

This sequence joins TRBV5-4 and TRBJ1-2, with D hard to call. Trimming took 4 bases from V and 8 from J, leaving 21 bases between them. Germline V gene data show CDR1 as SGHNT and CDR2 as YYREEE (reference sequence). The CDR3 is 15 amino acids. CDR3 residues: CASSQDGYPSYGYTF. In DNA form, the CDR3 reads TGTGCCAGCAGCCAAGATGGATACCCGTCCTACGGCTACACCTTC.

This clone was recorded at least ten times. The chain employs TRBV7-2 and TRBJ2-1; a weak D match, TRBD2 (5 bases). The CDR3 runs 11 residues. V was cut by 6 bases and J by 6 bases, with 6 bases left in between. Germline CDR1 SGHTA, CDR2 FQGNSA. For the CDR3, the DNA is TGTGCCAGCAGAAGCGGCAATGAGCAGTTCTTC. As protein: CASRSGNEQFF.

CDR3 in amino acids: CASSVWGRGNNEQFF. The CDR3 DNA reads as TGTGCCAGCAGTGTTTGGGGGAGAGGGAACAATGAGCAGTTCTTC. V is TRBV28 and J is TRBJ2-1; D possibly matches TRBD1 or TRBD2 (5 bases each). Germline CDR1 and CDR2: MDHEN and SYDVKM. This CDR3 is 15 amino acids long. With 5 bases removed from V and 5 bases from J, the gap between germline ends came to 16 bases.